A single sample gave rise to the 15 T cell receptor beta chains below, sequenced in a study of T cells after posttransplantation cyclophosphamide. Treatment was busulfan-fludarabine conditioning, a marrow graft, and cyclophosphamide on days +3 and +4. Sequencing was performed with immunoSEQ multiplex PCR; in TCRdb, only in-frame clones are kept and a portion is missing. The sample yields around 8,000 clones, without any singletons. This material consisted of PBMCs, taken after allogeneic stem cell transplant with posttransplant cyclophosphamide. These receptors were collected from a male patient aged 18-29 years who received an allogeneic stem cell transplant from an unrelated donor, was CMV-positive, and had acute and chronic GVHD. Part of the T cell pool may stem from the graft donor.

The sample holds many counts of this clone. The chain employs TRBV27 and TRBJ2-5, with D hard to call. Trimming shortened V by 5 bases and J by 4 bases, and 17 bases separated the two germline ends. Germline CDR1 and CDR2: MNHEY and SMNVEV (reference sequence). This CDR3 region has 15 residues. Here the CDR3 DNA reads TGTGCCAGCAGTCATCGGCTTAGCCTAGGAGAGACCCAGTACTTC. This translates into CASSHRLSLGETQYF.

This clone has a count of ten or more. The chain recombines TRBV15 with TRBJ1-4, with D perhaps TRBD1 (5 bases). Germline loops: CDR1 LNHNV, CDR2 YYDKDF (reference sequence). The CDR3 is 17 amino acids. The ends were cut back, 3 bases at V and 4 bases at J, with 18 bases in the middle. CDR3 protein: CATSRTGGPRINEKLFF. The CDR3 region has the DNA TGTGCCACCAGCAGGACGGGGGGACCACGAATTAATGAAAAACTGTTTTTT.

This clone has a count of ten or more. The chain has TRBV20-1 and TRBJ1-1; no firm D call. In germline, CDR1 is DFQATT, CDR2 SNEGSKA (reference sequence). CDR3 length: 11 residues. V was trimmed by 5 bases and J by 9 bases, leaving 13 bases between them. CDR3 in amino acids: CSASGLQKAFF. The CDR3 nucleotides are TGCAGTGCTTCGGGATTACAGAAAGCTTTCTTT.

By share of the sample, this clone is medium-sized (0.01 to 0.1%). The rearrangement uses TRBV5-5 and TRBJ1-5; 7 bases agree with TRBD1. Trimming cost V 5 bases and J 0 bases; bases outside gene matches: 5. The CDR3 totals 15 residues. Germline V CDR1 and CDR2: SGHKS, YYEKEE (reference sequence). The CDR3 bases are TGTGCCAGCAGTCCGACAGGGACTAGCAATCAGCCCCAGCATTTT. Protein product: CASSPTGTSNQPQHF.

This clone was seen only a few times. The genes are TRBV7-2 and TRBJ2-1; TRBD1 aligns across 8 bases. Germline trimming cut 1 base from V and 0 bases from J; bases unmatched to any gene: 2. This CDR3 has 16 residues. Germline V CDR1 and CDR2: SGHTA, FQGNSA. This CDR3 reads CASSLVGTGSYNEQFF. CDR3 sequence (DNA): TGTGCCAGCAGCTTAGTGGGGACAGGCTCCTACAATGAGCAGTTCTTC.

This clone is medium-sized. This chain uses TRBV19 with TRBJ1-1, with 9 bases aligning to TRBD1. V was pared by 4 bases and J by 1 base, with 7 bases of the junction left unmatched. Germline CDR1 and CDR2: LNHDA and SQIVND (reference sequence). The CDR3 covers 16 residues. The CDR3, as DNA: TGTGCCAGTAGTACGGGGACAGGGAGGGGGAACACTGAAGCTTTCTTT. Its translation: CASSTGTGRGNTEAFF.

This clone was counted at least ten times. The rearrangement links TRBV29-1 to TRBJ2-1; TRBD2 matches 11 bases. The J segment lost 9 bases and the V segment lost 5 bases, leaving 9 bases of the junction unmatched. This CDR3 has 14 residues. CDR1 and CDR2 from the germline V gene are SQVTM and ANQGSEA. CDR3 protein: CSVRVSGGAPEQFF. For the CDR3, the DNA is TGCAGCGTTCGTGTTAGCGGGGGGGCCCCTGAGCAGTTCTTC.

This clone was observed many times. This chain joins TRBV6-5 and TRBJ1-1; weak D call: TRBD1 (6 bases). Trimming took off 4 bases at V and 1 base at J, with 10 bases between the two ends. CDR1 and CDR2 from the germline V gene are MNHEY and SVGAGI. The CDR3 runs 14 residues. CDR3 region: CASSSLTGNTEAFF. DNA for the CDR3: TGTGCCAGCAGTTCGTTGACAGGGAACACTGAAGCTTTCTTT.

In this sample, this clone turned up many times. The DNA for the CDR3 is TGTGCCAGCAGTTACTCGTCGGCAGGGGTAGGAAGGTACACCTTC. The encoded protein is CASSYSSAGVGRYTF. The chain links TRBV6-5 to TRBJ1-2; weak D call: TRBD1 (6 bases). Trimming removed 0 bases at V and 11 bases at J, with 19 bases between. Germline V lookup: CDR1 MNHEY, CDR2 SVGAGI. The CDR3 spans 15 residues.

Ten or more counts support this clone. The rearrangement links TRBV9 to TRBJ2-5; D unclear. This CDR3 has 11 residues. The germline V and J ends were trimmed by 3 bases and 3 bases, with 3 bases remaining between them. The germline V gene encodes CDR1 SGDLS and CDR2 YYNGEE. CDR3 DNA sequence: TGTGCCAGCAGCGCCGAAGAGACCCAGTACTTC. Encoded protein: CASSAEETQYF.

This clone was observed many times. J is TRBJ1-4 and V is TRBV5-1; D unresolved. The CDR3 is 14 residues long. The V gene lost 2 bases and the J gene lost 8 bases, with 13 bases spanning the gap. CDR1 and CDR2 from the germline V gene are SGHRS and YFSETQ. CDR3 amino acids: CASSFDGRREKLFF. CDR3 bases: TGCGCCAGCAGCTTTGACGGCAGGAGGGAAAAACTGTTTTTT.

This clone came up many times. The rearrangement joins TRBV18 to TRBJ2-2; 8 nucleotides line up with TRBD2. V dropped 1 base and J dropped 2; count of bases not matched to a gene: 3. Germline V CDR1 and CDR2: KGHSH, LQKENI. The length of the CDR3 is 16 residues. As DNA, the CDR3 is TGTGCCAGCTCACCACAAAGCGGGGGTAACACCGGGGAGCTGTTTTTT. Amino acid sequence: CASSPQSGGNTGELFF.

This clone is medium-sized by share. J is TRBJ1-1 and V is TRBV5-1; 8 bases line up with TRBD1. CDR3 length equals 15 residues. In germline, CDR1 is SGHRS, CDR2 YFSETQ. V was clipped by 4 bases and J by 4 bases; unmatched bases: 9. The CDR3 region is CASSEWTGIGTEAFF. CDR3 coding DNA: TGCGCCAGCAGCGAATGGACAGGGATAGGCACTGAAGCTTTCTTT.

This clone was seen ten or more times. The chain links TRBV5-4 to TRBJ2-3, with 8 bases fitting TRBD1. Germline V lookup: CDR1 SGHNT, CDR2 YYREEE (reference sequence). The CDR3 is made up of 15 amino acids. V shed 3 bases and J 2 bases; nucleotides not matched to a gene: 5. The CDR3 sequence: CASSWGQAYTDTQYF. The CDR3 coding sequence is TGTGCCAGCAGCTGGGGACAGGCCTACACAGATACGCAGTATTTT.

This clone was recorded many times. The V gene is TRBV7-9, the J gene TRBJ1-1, with a weak D call TRBD1 (6 bases). Deletions cut 5 bases from V and 4 bases from J, with 17 bases between. Germline CDR1 reads SEHNR; CDR2 reads FQNEAQ (reference sequence). CDR3 length: 15 amino acids. This CDR3 is CASSEDQGFPTEAFF. The CDR3 nucleotides are TGTGCCAGCAGCGAGGACCAGGGGTTTCCCACTGAAGCTTTCTTT.